The subject of this entry is one T cell receptor beta chain. Its target is not known. This entry belongs to a study of long-term antiretroviral therapy in people with HIV. Points from the study as a whole: After ART, diversity increased yet remained lower than transplant donor controls.

Trimming took off 3 bases at V and 0 bases at J, with 5 bases between the two ends. CDR3 length: 13 residues. Germline V gene lookup returns CDR1 SGHNT and CDR2 YENEEA. Version v3.0 of the immunoSEQ assay ran at survey level. TCRdb keeps only in-frame clones here, not all; method: immunoSEQ multiplex PCR. The sample consists of some 2,500 clones, roughly 78% of them appearing once. Each sample contained roughly 0.95-10 million cryopreserved PBMC, thawed before DNA extraction. Sample: unsorted PBMCs, taken 0.4 years before starting antiretroviral therapy. The rearrangement uses TRBV11-3 and TRBJ1-1; unclear D gene. The source is a woman aged 40 to 49 with HIV. The CDR3 reads CASSFSLNTEAFF. The DNA of the CDR3 is TGTGCCAGCAGCTTTAGCCTGAACACTGAAGCTTTCTTT. The full variable domain, completed using reference TRBV11-3 and TRBJ1-1, is EAGVVQSPRYKIIEKKQPVAFWCNPISGHNTLYWYLQNLGQGPELLIRYENEEAVDDSQLPKDRFSAERLKGVDSTLKIQPAELGDSAVYLCASSFSLNTEAFFGQGTRLTVV.